The 14 T cell receptor beta chains below were found in one sample sequenced in a study of cytomegalovirus exposure and HLA in healthy donors. Researchers ran the PCR with 60 Vbeta and 13 Jbeta primers. The table came from immunoSEQ multiplex PCR; TCRdb's copy has only in-frame clones and leaves some out. In the table there are 200,000 or so clones, approximately 80% of which are singletons. Sequencing was done on a sample of PBMCs. The receptors come from a woman younger than 30 in good health and CMV-seropositive.

V and J are TRBV11-2 and TRBJ1-3; TRBD1 aligns across 7 bases. Germline values: CDR1 SGHAT, CDR2 FQNNGV. This CDR3 region has 16 residues. V dropped 8 bases and J dropped 4; count of bases not matched to a gene: 14. CDR3 bases: TGTGCCAGCGGATCTATTGTCAGGGGGAGCGGAAACACCATATATTTT. This sequence encodes CASGSIVRGSGNTIYF. The complete variable domain, with remaining parts taken from reference TRBV11-2 and TRBJ1-3, reads EAGVAQSPRYKIIEKRQSVAFWCNPISGHATLYWYQQILGQGPKLLIQFQNNGVVDDSQLPKDRFSAERLKGVDSTLKIQPAKLEDSAVYLCASGSIVRGSGNTIYFGEGSWLTVV.

The count of this clone is one. The gene calls are TRBV9 and TRBJ1-1, with D possibly matching TRBD1 (6 bases). With 0 bases removed from V and 1 base from J, the gap between germline ends came to 13 bases. Germline V gives CDR1 SGDLS, CDR2 YYNGEE. The CDR3 is 16 residues long. CDR3: CASSVGGGRPNTEAFF. As DNA, the CDR3 is TGTGCCAGCAGCGTAGGGGGGGGGCGGCCGAACACTGAAGCTTTCTTT.

The chain couples TRBV15 to TRBJ1-1; D not resolved. V was pared by 4 bases and J by 1 base, with 10 bases between. Germline V lookup: CDR1 LNHNV, CDR2 YYDKDF (reference sequence). The CDR3 length is 14 residues. CDR3 DNA: TGTGCCACCAGCACGCATGAGGGGAACACTGAAGCTTTCTTT. Protein product: CATSTHEGNTEAFF.

This sequence joins TRBV2 and TRBJ2-7, with 10 positions matching TRBD1. The germline gives CDR1 SNHLY, CDR2 FYNNEI. The CDR3 sequence is 13 residues long. J was trimmed by 3 bases and V by 6 bases; bases with no gene match: 2. CDR3 nucleotides: TGTGCCAGCAGGCGGGACAGGGGCTACGAGCAGTACTTC. Its translation: CASRRDRGYEQYF.

This chain links TRBV4-1 with TRBJ2-7, with D possibly being TRBD1 (5 bases). The germline V gene has CDR1 MGHRA and CDR2 YSYEKL. Trimming took off 8 bases at V and 4 bases at J, with 12 bases between the two ends. The CDR3 extends over 12 amino acids. The CDR3 bases are TGCGCCAGCCAGGGCCTAGGATACGAGCAGTACTTC. It translates to CASQGLGYEQYF.

The V gene is TRBV18, the J gene TRBJ1-5; 7 bases fit TRBD1. V shed 3 bases and J 0 bases; nucleotides not matched to a gene: 2. Germline CDR1 and CDR2: KGHSH and LQKENI. The CDR3 spans 15 residues. The CDR3 reads CASSPTGTSNQPQHF. The CDR3 DNA is TGTGCCAGCTCACCGACAGGGACTAGCAATCAGCCCCAGCATTTT.

There are a few counts of this clone. The chain uses TRBV7-6 and TRBJ2-3, with D possibly TRBD1 on 5 matching bases. The CDR3 runs to 15 residues. Trimming removed 1 base at V and 1 base at J, with 9 bases between. Germline loops: CDR1 SGHVS, CDR2 FNYEAQ. CDR3: CASSLGGAGTDTQYF. CDR3 nucleotide sequence: TGTGCCAGCAGCTTAGGGGGCGCCGGCACAGATACGCAGTATTTT.

V and J are TRBV15 and TRBJ2-1, with D possibly TRBD2 on 5 matching bases. The germline V and J ends were trimmed by 0 bases and 0 bases, with 15 bases remaining between them. CDR1 is LNHNV and CDR2 is YYDKDF in the germline V gene (reference sequence). The CDR3 has 18 amino acids. The CDR3 nucleotides are TGTGCCACCAGCAGAGATTATGAGGGAATCAGCTCCTACAATGAGCAGTTCTTC. Amino acid sequence: CATSRDYEGISSYNEQFF.

The chain couples TRBV18 to TRBJ1-3; possibly TRBD1 for D (6 bases). Trimming cost V 3 bases and J 0 bases, with 12 bases left between them. Germline-derived CDR1 and CDR2 are KGHSH and LQKENI. There are 16 residues in the CDR3. Written as DNA, the CDR3 is TGTGCCAGCTCACCCAGGACAGTGAGCTCTGGAAACACCATATATTTT. Its protein is CASSPRTVSSGNTIYF.

The chain recombines TRBV6-1 with TRBJ2-1; D is uncertain. Germline V gene sequence: CDR1 MNHNS, CDR2 SASEGT. CDR3 length: 15 amino acids. Deletions cut 4 bases from V and 6 bases from J, with 16 bases between. CDR3 coding DNA: TGTGCCAGCAGTGTAGGCCTAGTCTACGGCAATGAGCAGTTCTTC. Its translation: CASSVGLVYGNEQFF.

The chain is built from TRBV6-1 and TRBJ2-5; TRBD2 is a possible D gene (6 bases). The CDR3 totals 15 residues. V was pared by 4 bases and J by 9 bases, with 21 bases between. Per the germline V gene, CDR1 is MNHNS and CDR2 is SASEGT. The CDR3 DNA is TGTGCCAGCAGTGGGGAAGGCGGGGTTGGGTGGGCCCAGTACTTC. Translating it yields CASSGEGGVGWAQYF.

This chain connects TRBV30 to TRBJ1-2, with D unresolved. There are 14 residues in the CDR3. The V and J ends lost 1 base and 1 base respectively, with 10 bases between them. Per the germline V gene, CDR1 is GTSNPN and CDR2 is SVGIG (reference sequence). In DNA form, the CDR3 reads TGTGCCTGGAGTGGTCCCGGAGGTAACTATGGCTACACCTTC. Its translation is CAWSGPGGNYGYTF.

This clone was counted only a few times. This chain connects TRBV6-4 to TRBJ1-2; 12 nucleotides match TRBD1. Germline loops: CDR1 MRHNA, CDR2 SNTAGT. The CDR3 is made up of 16 amino acids. J lost 4 bases, V lost 3 bases, and 6 bases had no gene match. CDR3 sequence (DNA): TGTGCCAGCAGTGAATCCGGGACAGGGGGCGGCTATGGCTACACCTTC. Residues: CASSESGTGGGYGYTF.

V and J are TRBV18 and TRBJ1-1; a weak D match, TRBD1 (5 bases). The CDR3 loop spans 13 amino acids. V was cut by 2 bases and J by 3 bases, with 7 bases left in between. Germline V lookup: CDR1 KGHSH, CDR2 LQKENI. In nucleotides, the CDR3 is TGTGCCAGCTCACCAAGCAGGGACACTGAAGCTTTCTTT. This translates into CASSPSRDTEAFF.